This T cell receptor (beta chain) was documented in a study of blood T cell repertoires in COVID-19. Overall study context: Italy, Spain and the United States were the sources of the convalescent and acute COVID-19 samples.

In the original processing: Estimation of nucleated cell counts relied on the amplification of reference gene primers. The protocol was immunoSEQ multiplex PCR, while the TCRdb copy is restricted to in-frame clones and leaves out a portion. V and J calls and clone size are copied from that table; D and trimming were computed from the DNA. The table lists approximately 220,000 clones, around 83% of them singletons. The germline V and J ends were trimmed by 0 bases and 5 bases, with 5 bases remaining between them. Germline V gives CDR1 GTSNPN, CDR2 SVGIG (reference sequence). CDR3 length: 13 residues. Sequencing used peripheral blood. The V call is TRBV30, the J call TRBJ1-6; maybe TRBD1 (5 bases). This sequence originates from a woman aged 45-60 years with acute or convalescent COVID-19. The CDR3: CAWSVQDNSPLHF. DNA of the CDR3: TGTGCCTGGAGTGTACAGGATAATTCACCCCTCCACTTT.